This is a list of T cell receptor beta chains from one sample in a study of T cell repertoires in cytomegalovirus infection. TCRdb recomputed calls from the reads with MiXCR, one row per CDR3 protein. This sample has approximately 250,000 distinct CDR3 sequences, with roughly 10% found just once. The sequencing sample was made of PBMCs. The receptors here all came from a human donor in good health (CMV status not recorded). Some clones in this sample may be carry-over from other donors' samples. CDR3s leave out the opening cysteine and the closing phenylalanine or tryptophan.

v_call | cdr3_aa
TRBV6-2/TRBV6-3 | ASSYHRDRDIGIETQY
TRBV7-7 | ASSPFVGGGMNTEAF
TRBV10-3 | AISESDNEQF
TRBV7-9 | ASSLKGPYSGNTIY
TRBV24-1 | ATSDSDSRGYT
TRBV28 | ASSFWTSGGYTDTQY
TRBV30 | AWSVTGLNTEAF
TRBV6-8 | ASSTGDLNTEAF
TRBV6-6 | ASTDAGKSNQPQH
TRBV7-2 | ASSFRGGGDTYQPQH
TRBV7-9 | ASSFSSTDTQY
TRBV11-2 | ASSLEPRGTDTQY
TRBV7-9 | ASSRVSEKLF
TRBV7-4 | AIGVDSKANVLT
TRBV7-2 | ASSFAGGNPGEQF
TRBV20-1 | SARDPETMVRTDTQY
TRBV7-2 | ASSPGLATPSLTDTQY
TRBV7-2 | ASSLTSETQY
TRBV20-1 | SAGLINYGYT
TRBV7-3 | ASSPGPQNYEQY
TRBV7-9 | ASSLSGGRWDTQY
TRBV7-6 | ASSGQGSSSYEQY
TRBV7-9 | ASSGQTLYEQY
TRBV6-2/TRBV6-3 | ASSGQSSTNYGYT
TRBV7-2 | ASSYRVGGNTIY
TRBV7-8 | ASSPLLGYT
TRBV29-1 | SASTDTGELF
TRBV7-2 | ASSPVGVGNEQF
TRBV11-3 | ATVDGRRSSYEQY